Listed here are 27 T cell receptor beta chains from one sample, sequenced in a study of OX40 agonist ivuxolimab in advanced cancers. Generated by immunoSEQ multiplex PCR, the TCRdb table keeps only in-frame clones and is missing some. Found here are more than 45,000 clones, around nine tenths of them singletons; the top ten hold approximately 2%. Sample: CD4+ or CD8+ T cells sorted from blood, taken in a trial of the OX40 agonist ivuxolimab. These receptors originate from an adult with an advanced solid tumor such as melanoma, head and neck, liver or kidney cancer.

The rearrangement links TRBV2 to TRBJ1-5; tentatively, D is TRBD1 (6 bases). V was pared by 7 bases and J by 4 bases, with 8 bases between. CDR1 is SNHLY, CDR2 FYNNEI, per germline. The CDR3 is made up of 12 amino acids. The CDR3 loop is CASKGGNQPQHF. CDR3 bases: TGTGCCAGCAAAGGGGGAAATCAGCCCCAGCATTTT.

The rearrangement uses TRBV5-1 and TRBJ2-7, with 12 bases aligning to TRBD2. This CDR3 comprises 18 residues. Germline V gene sequence: CDR1 SGHRS, CDR2 YFSETQ. The V segment lost 0 bases and the J segment 2 bases; nucleotides outside the gene matches: 9. Here the CDR3 DNA reads TGCGCCAGCAGCTTGGCGACTAGCGGGAGAGGATCGGCCTACGAGCAGTACTTC. This sequence encodes CASSLATSGRGSAYEQYF.

J is TRBJ2-3 and V is TRBV10-1; D perhaps matches TRBD2 (5 bases). The V gene lost 1 base and the J gene lost 4 bases, with 6 bases spanning the gap. The CDR3 is made up of 13 amino acids. Germline assignment: CDR1 WNHNN and CDR2 SYGVQD (reference sequence). The CDR3 here is CASSEYGADTQYF. The CDR3 DNA reads as TGCGCCAGCAGTGAGTACGGGGCAGATACGCAGTATTTT.

The chain employs TRBV6-5 and TRBJ1-5; D remains ambiguous. Germline V lookup: CDR1 MNHEY, CDR2 SVGAGI. Trimming pared 3 bases from V and 1 base from J, leaving 7 bases between. There are 14 residues in the CDR3. The CDR3 protein is CASSYGESNQPQHF. In DNA form, the CDR3 reads TGTGCCAGCAGTTATGGGGAAAGCAATCAGCCCCAGCATTTT.

V is TRBV18 and J is TRBJ2-3; 12 bases line up with TRBD2. Germline CDR1 is KGHSH and CDR2 is LQKENI. The CDR3 totals 17 residues. Trimming at V came to 3 bases and at J to 6 bases, leaving 10 bases not matched to a gene. CDR3 bases: TGTGCCAGCTCACCGTACGCCGGGACTAGCGGGTCGGATACGCAGTATTTT. Its protein product is CASSPYAGTSGSDTQYF.

The chain is built from TRBV29-1 and TRBJ2-7; D call uncertain. The V gene lost 7 bases and the J gene lost 0 bases, with 10 bases spanning the gap. CDR1 is SQVTM, CDR2 ANQGSEA, per germline. The CDR3 covers 12 residues. The CDR3 DNA is TGCAGCGGCCGCGGCAGCTCCTACGAGCAGTACTTC. Translated: CSGRGSSYEQYF.

This rearrangement joins TRBV5-1 to TRBJ2-7, with 7 bases identical to TRBD1. This CDR3 region has 14 residues. Germline CDR1 SGHRS, CDR2 YFSETQ. Germline trimming cut 7 bases from V and 0 bases from J; bases unmatched to any gene: 7. The CDR3 sequence is CASHPGGNSYEQYF. CDR3 in DNA: TGCGCCAGCCACCCAGGGGGAAACTCCTACGAGCAGTACTTC.

The J gene is TRBJ2-3, the V gene TRBV10-3, with TRBD2 matching over 16 bases. The junction had 11 bases not matched to a gene; V was cut back by 10 bases and J by 7 bases. The CDR3 contains 16 residues. CDR1 and CDR2 from the germline V gene are ENHRY and SYGVKD. CDR3: CASLPGLAGGRNTQYF. As DNA, the CDR3 is TGTGCCAGTTTACCGGGACTAGCGGGGGGGCGGAATACGCAGTATTTT.

The rearrangement uses TRBV19 and TRBJ1-6; D remains unclear. Germline CDR1 reads LNHDA; CDR2 reads SQIVND (reference sequence). The CDR3 consists of 12 residues. The V end was cut by 8 bases, the J end by 5 bases, with 7 bases between. CDR3 coding DNA: TGTGCCAGTGGATTGGATAATTCACCCCTCCACTTT. Protein product: CASGLDNSPLHF.

The chain joins TRBV2 to TRBJ2-5, with 9 bases that match TRBD2. The CDR3 runs to 14 residues. Trimming cost V 5 bases and J 5 bases; bases outside gene matches: 6. The V gene's germline CDR1 is SNHLY and CDR2 FYNNEI. CDR3 residues: CASSQGLAVETQYF. The CDR3 bases are TGTGCCAGCAGTCAGGGACTAGCAGTCGAGACCCAGTACTTC.

The chain joins TRBV6-6 to TRBJ2-3, with TRBD2 matching over 7 bases. With V trimmed by 11 bases and J by 2 bases, 7 bases remained unmatched. Germline CDR1 reads MNHNY; CDR2 reads SVGAGI (reference sequence). This CDR3 spans 13 amino acids. The CDR3 loop is CAVRREPTDTQYF. In DNA form, the CDR3 reads TGTGCCGTACGGCGGGAGCCCACAGATACGCAGTATTTT.

The genes are TRBV5-4 and TRBJ2-2, with TRBD2 as a possible D gene (6 bases). The ends were cut back, 3 bases at V and 6 bases at J, with 12 bases in the middle. CDR1 and CDR2 from the germline V gene are SGHNT and YYREEE (reference sequence). CDR3 length: 14 residues. The CDR3: CASSSWTIPGELFF. Here the CDR3 DNA reads TGTGCCAGCAGCTCCTGGACTATCCCCGGGGAGCTGTTTTTT.

The chain employs TRBV9 and TRBJ2-5, with 10 bases identical to TRBD2. The length of the CDR3 is 16 residues. J was trimmed by 3 bases and V by 1 base; bases with no gene match: 6. Germline CDR1 reads SGDLS; CDR2 reads YYNGEE. The CDR3 sequence: CASSVSPLAGKETQYF. Here the CDR3 DNA reads TGTGCCAGCAGCGTAAGCCCACTAGCGGGAAAAGAGACCCAGTACTTC. Supplemented by reference TRBV9 and TRBJ2-5, the full variable domain reads DSGVTQTPKHLITATGQRVTLRCSPRSGDLSVYWYQQSLDQGLQFLIQYYNGEERAKGNILERFSAQQFPDLHSELNLSSLELGDSALYFCASSVSPLAGKETQYFGPGTRLLVL.

CDR3 in DNA: TGTGCCAGCAGCGTAGAGCCTAGCGGGAGAAGAAATGAGCAGTTCTTC. Residues: CASSVEPSGRRNEQFF. The chain joins TRBV9 to TRBJ2-1; 10 bases align to TRBD2. Germline CDR1 SGDLS, CDR2 YYNGEE. The ends lost 0 bases at V and 7 bases at J; junction bases unmatched: 7. CDR3 length: 16 amino acids. The complete variable domain, with remaining parts taken from reference TRBV9 and TRBJ2-1, reads DSGVTQTPKHLITATGQRVTLRCSPRSGDLSVYWYQQSLDQGLQFLIQYYNGEERAKGNILERFSAQQFPDLHSELNLSSLELGDSALYFCASSVEPSGRRNEQFFGPGTRLTVL.

The chain has TRBV18 and TRBJ1-1; a weak D match, TRBD1 (6 bases). With 3 bases removed from V and 5 bases from J, the gap between germline ends came to 16 bases. The germline CDR1 and CDR2 sequences are KGHSH and LQKENI. The CDR3 is 15 amino acids. DNA of the CDR3: TGTGCCAGCTCACCTGGACATAACAGGGATACTGAAGCTTTCTTT. It yields the protein CASSPGHNRDTEAFF.

The rearrangement uses TRBV5-1 and TRBJ2-2; TRBD2 matches 7 bases. The V gene end was trimmed by 5 bases and the J gene end by 4 bases; junction bases not matched to a gene: 8. This CDR3 contains 15 residues. CDR1 and CDR2 (germline): SGHRS, YFSETQ. CDR3 sequence: CASSPGTTFTGELFF. The DNA of the CDR3 is TGCGCCAGCAGTCCCGGGACTACCTTCACCGGGGAGCTGTTTTTT.

The chain links TRBV5-4 to TRBJ1-6; D remains unclear. Germline CDR1 and CDR2: SGHNT and YYREEE (reference sequence). V was trimmed by 0 bases and J by 3 bases, leaving 4 bases between them. CDR3 length equals 14 residues. CDR3 amino acids: CASSLGHYNSPLHF. CDR3 in DNA: TGTGCCAGCAGCTTGGGACACTATAATTCACCCCTCCACTTT.

The CDR3 DNA sequence: TGTGCCAGCAGGGTCGGGAGTACGACAGATACGCAGTATTTT. It codes for CASRVGSTTDTQYF. The rearrangement joins TRBV7-3 to TRBJ2-3; a weak D match, TRBD2 (6 bases). CDR3 size: 14 residues. The germline CDR1 and CDR2 sequences are SGHTA and FQGTGA. V shed 6 bases and J shed 3 bases, with 13 bases lying between them.

The chain employs TRBV6-5 and TRBJ2-1; TRBD1 agrees at 7 bases. Germline V gene lookup returns CDR1 MNHEY and CDR2 SVGAGI. CDR3 size: 15 residues. Losses at the gene ends were 3 bases for V and 4 bases for J; bases not matched to a gene: 6. CDR3 nucleotide sequence: TGTGCCAGCAGTTATGAGGGGGCGGTGTACAATGAGCAGTTCTTC. Its translation is CASSYEGAVYNEQFF.

The chain uses TRBV30 and TRBJ2-7; the D gene could be TRBD1 or TRBD2 (6 bases each). Trimming shortened V by 0 bases and J by 0 bases, and 12 bases separated the two germline ends. CDR1 is GTSNPN, CDR2 SVGIG, per germline (reference sequence). The CDR3 extends over 15 amino acids. This CDR3 is CAWSVLGGTSYEQYF. CDR3 coding DNA: TGTGCCTGGAGTGTACTAGGGGGGACCTCCTACGAGCAGTACTTC. The full variable domain, rest sourced from reference TRBV30 and TRBJ2-7, is SQTIHQWPATLVQPVGSPLSLECTVEGTSNPNLYWYRQAAGRGLQLLFYSVGIGQISSEVPQNLSASRPQDRQFILSSKKLLLSDSGFYLCAWSVLGGTSYEQYFGPGTRLTVT.

The chain is built from TRBV5-1 and TRBJ2-5; D might be TRBD2 (7 bases). V was shortened by 7 bases and J by 0 bases, with 25 bases between the two germline ends. The CDR3 loop spans 18 amino acids. CDR1 and CDR2 from the germline V gene are SGHRS and YFSETQ. As DNA, the CDR3 is TGCGCCAGCCTGGGAGGGGGGGATGGACAGAAGTACCAAGAGACCCAGTACTTC. Its translation is CASLGGGDGQKYQETQYF.

The chain has TRBV7-9 and TRBJ2-3; either TRBD1 or TRBD2 may supply D (6 bases each). The CDR3 spans 16 residues. Germline V gene lookup returns CDR1 SEHNR and CDR2 FQNEAQ (reference sequence). V dropped 4 bases and J dropped 2 bases, with 16 bases sitting between them. The CDR3 sequence: CASSSSGWGATDTQYF. The CDR3 nucleotides read TGTGCCAGCAGCTCCAGTGGATGGGGGGCCACAGATACGCAGTATTTT.

The V call is TRBV11-3, the J call TRBJ2-3, with 10 bases lining up with TRBD1. The CDR3 is 17 residues long. CDR1 SGHNT and CDR2 YENEEA come from the germline V gene. The V segment lost 5 bases and the J segment 1 base; nucleotides outside the gene matches: 9. The CDR3 region is CASSLTAGTGGTDTQYF. CDR3 bases: TGTGCCAGCAGCCTAACCGCCGGGACAGGGGGCACAGATACGCAGTATTTT.

The chain has TRBV6-6 and TRBJ2-7; 9 bases are a match to TRBD1. Germline values: CDR1 MNHNY, CDR2 SVGAGI (reference sequence). Losses at the gene ends were 5 bases for V and 3 bases for J; bases not matched to a gene: 5. The length of the CDR3 is 14 residues. Here the CDR3 reads CASSERQGGYEQYF. The CDR3 DNA follows: TGTGCCAGCAGTGAGAGACAGGGGGGCTACGAGCAGTACTTC.

The rearrangement uses TRBV10-1 and TRBJ2-5; D is undetermined. Germline V gene data show CDR1 as WNHNN and CDR2 as SYGVQD (reference sequence). V was trimmed by 3 bases and J by 7 bases, leaving 15 bases between them. This CDR3 is 14 amino acids long. CDR3 in amino acids: CASSEAPRPGTQYF. The CDR3 DNA is TGCGCCAGCAGTGAAGCTCCAAGGCCTGGGACCCAGTACTTC.

The CDR3 coding sequence is TGCAGCGTTGGGAGGAGTTCTGGCACAGATACGCAGTATTTT. Translating gives CSVGRSSGTDTQYF. The chain is built from TRBV29-1 and TRBJ2-3, with D perhaps matching TRBD2 (5 bases). Germline V CDR1 and CDR2: SQVTM, ANQGSEA. V was cut by 4 bases and J by 1 base, with 12 bases left in between. The CDR3 runs 14 residues.

This chain links TRBV2 with TRBJ2-5, with 10 bases aligning to TRBD1. The germline V gene encodes CDR1 SNHLY and CDR2 FYNNEI. Trimming at V came to 2 bases and at J to 5 bases, leaving 5 bases not matched to a gene. The CDR3 runs to 15 residues. The CDR3, as DNA: TGTGCCAGCAGTGAATGGGACAGGGGTGGGGAGACCCAGTACTTC. Encoded protein: CASSEWDRGGETQYF.